This T cell receptor (beta chain) was identified in a study of T cell responses to AZD1222 COVID-19 vaccine. Study findings and constraints: Two AZD1222 administrations were followed by greater Spike-specific TCR breadth and depth. Among the donors, most were white British and more were female, and clonal diversity was possibly underestimated.

Note on this clone: The target antigen is unknown.

Method: immunoSEQ multiplex PCR; TCRdb's copy keeps in-frame clones and lacks some. The sample includes under 200,000 clones, about 90% seen only once; the top ten take 1% to 1.5%. The clonotype was recovered from an adult who received the AZD1222 COVID-19 vaccine. The material was peripheral blood, obtained 28 days after the second AZD1222 dose.

The CDR3 here is CASSLAAGETQYF. The CDR3 DNA is TGTGCCAGCAGCTTGGCCGCGGGAGAGACCCAGTACTTC. The V call is TRBV5-4, the J call TRBJ2-5; TRBD2 is a possible D gene (5 bases). Germline V CDR1 and CDR2: SGHNT, YYREEE (reference sequence). The CDR3 is made up of 13 amino acids. The V end was cut by 0 bases, the J end by 4 bases, with 7 bases between.